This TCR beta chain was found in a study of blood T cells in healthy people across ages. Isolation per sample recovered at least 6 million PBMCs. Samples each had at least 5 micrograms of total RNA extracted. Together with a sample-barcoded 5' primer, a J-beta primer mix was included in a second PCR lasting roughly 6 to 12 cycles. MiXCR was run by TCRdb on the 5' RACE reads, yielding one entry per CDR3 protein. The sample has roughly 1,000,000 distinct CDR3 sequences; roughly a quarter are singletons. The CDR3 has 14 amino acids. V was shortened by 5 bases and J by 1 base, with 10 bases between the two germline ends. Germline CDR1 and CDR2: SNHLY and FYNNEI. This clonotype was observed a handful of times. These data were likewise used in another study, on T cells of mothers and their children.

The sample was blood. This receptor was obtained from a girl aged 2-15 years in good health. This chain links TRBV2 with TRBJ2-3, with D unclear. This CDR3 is CASSNRHRTDTQYF. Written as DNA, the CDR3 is TGTGCCAGCAGTAACAGACACCGCACAGATACGCAGTATTTT. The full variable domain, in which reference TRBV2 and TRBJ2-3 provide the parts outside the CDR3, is EPEVTQTPSHQVTQMGQEVILRCVPISNHLYFYWYRQILGQKVEFLVSFYNNEISEKSEIFDDQFSVERPDGSNFTLKIRSTKLEDSAMYFCASSNRHRTDTQYFGPGTRLTVL.